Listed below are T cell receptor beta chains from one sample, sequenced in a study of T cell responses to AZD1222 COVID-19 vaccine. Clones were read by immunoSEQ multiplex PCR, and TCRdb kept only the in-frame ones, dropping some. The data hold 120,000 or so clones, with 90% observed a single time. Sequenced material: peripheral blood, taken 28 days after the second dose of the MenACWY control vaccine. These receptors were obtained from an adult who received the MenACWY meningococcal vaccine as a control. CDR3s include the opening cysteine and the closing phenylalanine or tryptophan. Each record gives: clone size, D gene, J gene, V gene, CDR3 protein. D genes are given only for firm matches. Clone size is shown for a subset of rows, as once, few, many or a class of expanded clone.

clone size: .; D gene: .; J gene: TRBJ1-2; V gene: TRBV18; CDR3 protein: CASSPREGLDGYTF
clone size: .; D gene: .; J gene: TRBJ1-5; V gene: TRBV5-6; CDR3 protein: CASTSWRGTVISNQPQHF
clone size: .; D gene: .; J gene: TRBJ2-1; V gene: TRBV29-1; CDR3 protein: CSVEDSSSYNEQFF
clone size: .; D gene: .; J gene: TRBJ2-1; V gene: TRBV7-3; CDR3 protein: CASSLTGNYNEQFF
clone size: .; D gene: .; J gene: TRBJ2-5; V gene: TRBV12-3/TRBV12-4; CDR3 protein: CASSLSREETQYF
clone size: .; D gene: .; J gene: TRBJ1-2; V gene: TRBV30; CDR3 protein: CAWRGRSANYGYTF
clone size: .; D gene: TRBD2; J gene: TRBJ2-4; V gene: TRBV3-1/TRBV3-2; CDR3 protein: CASSGLAGTAKNIQYF
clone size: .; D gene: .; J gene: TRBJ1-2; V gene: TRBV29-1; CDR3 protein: CSVDREGGYTF
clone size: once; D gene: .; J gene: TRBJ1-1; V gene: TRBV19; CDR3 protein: CASSMPGFNTEAFF
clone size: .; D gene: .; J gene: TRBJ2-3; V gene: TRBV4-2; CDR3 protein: CASSQESEVRLDTQYF
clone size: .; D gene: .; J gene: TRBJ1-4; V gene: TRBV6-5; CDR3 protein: CASLDRATNEKLFF
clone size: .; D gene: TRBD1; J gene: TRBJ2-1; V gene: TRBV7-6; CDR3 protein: CASSLTGGPTNEQFF
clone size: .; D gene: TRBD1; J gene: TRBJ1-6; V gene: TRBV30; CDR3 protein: CAWSIPGQGRYNSPLHF
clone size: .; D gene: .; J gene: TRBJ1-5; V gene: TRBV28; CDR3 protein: CASSPGTVSNQPQHF
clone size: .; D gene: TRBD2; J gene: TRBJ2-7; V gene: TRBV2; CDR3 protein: CASSGGTSGTYEQYF
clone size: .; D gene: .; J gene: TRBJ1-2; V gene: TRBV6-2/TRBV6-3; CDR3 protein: CASSYSAGYGYGYTF
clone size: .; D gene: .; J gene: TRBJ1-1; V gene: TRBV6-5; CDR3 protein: CASSYTRGTEAFF
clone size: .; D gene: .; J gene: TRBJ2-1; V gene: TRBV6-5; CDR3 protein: CASSPGPTSRKQFF
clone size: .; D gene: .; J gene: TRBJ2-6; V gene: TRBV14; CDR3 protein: CASSQDTPGVLTF
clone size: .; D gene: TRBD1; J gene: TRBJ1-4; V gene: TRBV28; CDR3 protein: CASSLGTGEGEKLFF
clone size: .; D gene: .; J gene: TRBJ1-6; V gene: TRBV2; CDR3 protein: CASSETGDRPLHF
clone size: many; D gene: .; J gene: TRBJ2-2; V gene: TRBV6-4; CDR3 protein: CASSDSAAANTGELFF
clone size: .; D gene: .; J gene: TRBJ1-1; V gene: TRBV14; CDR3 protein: CASSQDPVRRRTEAFF
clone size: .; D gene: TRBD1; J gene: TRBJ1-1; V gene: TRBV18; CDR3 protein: CASSKTGRNTEAFF
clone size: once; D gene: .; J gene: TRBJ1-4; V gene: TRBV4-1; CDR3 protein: CASSQVLFPGTYNEKLFF
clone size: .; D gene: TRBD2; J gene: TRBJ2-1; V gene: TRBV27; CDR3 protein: CASSLGGDLYNEQFF
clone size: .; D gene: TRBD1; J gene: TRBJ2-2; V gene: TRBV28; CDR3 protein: CASRGQFKGTGELFF
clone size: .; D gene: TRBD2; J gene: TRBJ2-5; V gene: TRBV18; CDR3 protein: CASPTHLLGLAGGPGETQYF
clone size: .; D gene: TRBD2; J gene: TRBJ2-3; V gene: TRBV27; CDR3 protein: CASSSPPGRPGTDTQYF
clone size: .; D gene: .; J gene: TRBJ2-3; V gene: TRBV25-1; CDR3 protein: CASTRGSTDTQYF
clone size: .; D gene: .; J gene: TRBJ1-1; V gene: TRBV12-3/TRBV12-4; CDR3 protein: CASSSYDNTEAFF
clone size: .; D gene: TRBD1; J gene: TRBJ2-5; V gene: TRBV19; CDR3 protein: CASSIGGTGQETQYF
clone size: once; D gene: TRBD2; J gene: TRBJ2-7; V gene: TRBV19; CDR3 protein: CASSSGLVFGRSYEQYF
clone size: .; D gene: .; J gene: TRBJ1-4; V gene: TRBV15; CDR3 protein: CATSTYEGKLFF
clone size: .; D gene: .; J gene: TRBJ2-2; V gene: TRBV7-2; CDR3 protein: CASRQGGSGELFF
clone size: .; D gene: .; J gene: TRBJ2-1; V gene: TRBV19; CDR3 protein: CASSLPGVPSYNEQFF
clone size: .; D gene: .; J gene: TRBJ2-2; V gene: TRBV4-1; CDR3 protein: CASSLTSITGELFF